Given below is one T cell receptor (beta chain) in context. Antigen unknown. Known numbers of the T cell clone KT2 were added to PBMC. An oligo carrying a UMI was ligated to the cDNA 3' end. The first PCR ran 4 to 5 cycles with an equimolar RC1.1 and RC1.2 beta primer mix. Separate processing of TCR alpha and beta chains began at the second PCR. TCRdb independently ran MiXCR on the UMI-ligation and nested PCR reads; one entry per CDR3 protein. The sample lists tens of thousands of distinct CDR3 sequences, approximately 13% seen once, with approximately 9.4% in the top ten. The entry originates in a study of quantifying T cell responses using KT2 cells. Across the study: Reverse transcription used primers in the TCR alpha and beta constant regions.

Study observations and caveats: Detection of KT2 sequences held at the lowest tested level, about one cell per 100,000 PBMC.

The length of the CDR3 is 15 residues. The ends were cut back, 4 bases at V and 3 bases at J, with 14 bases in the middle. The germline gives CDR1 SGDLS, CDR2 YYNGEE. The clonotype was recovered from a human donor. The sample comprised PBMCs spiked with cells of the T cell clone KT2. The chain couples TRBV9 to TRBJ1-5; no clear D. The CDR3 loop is CASSQEAGSNQPQHF. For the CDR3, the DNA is TGTGCCAGCAGCCAGGAGGCGGGGTCCAATCAGCCCCAGCATTTT. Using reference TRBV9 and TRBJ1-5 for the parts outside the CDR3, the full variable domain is DSGVTQTPKHLITATGQRVTLRCSPRSGDLSVYWYQQSLDQGLQFLIQYYNGEERAKGNILERFSAQQFPDLHSELNLSSLELGDSALYFCASSQEAGSNQPQHFGDGTRLSIL.